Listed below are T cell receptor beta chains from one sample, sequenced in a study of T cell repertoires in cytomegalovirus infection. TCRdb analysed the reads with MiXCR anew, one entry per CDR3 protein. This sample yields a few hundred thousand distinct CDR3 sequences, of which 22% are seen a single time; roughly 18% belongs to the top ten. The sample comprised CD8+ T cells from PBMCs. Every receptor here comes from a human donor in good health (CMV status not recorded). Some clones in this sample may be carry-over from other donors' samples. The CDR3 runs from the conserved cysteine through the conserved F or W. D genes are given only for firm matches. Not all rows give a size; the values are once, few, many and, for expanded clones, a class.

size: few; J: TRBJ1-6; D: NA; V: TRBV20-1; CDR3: CSAQEGFTYNSPLHF; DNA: TGCAGTGCTCAAGAGGGGTTTACCTATAATTCACCCCTCCACTTT
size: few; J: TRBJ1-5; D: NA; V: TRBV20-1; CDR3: CSAGDIYSNQPQHF; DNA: TGCAGTGCTGGGGACATATATAGCAATCAGCCCCAGCATTTT
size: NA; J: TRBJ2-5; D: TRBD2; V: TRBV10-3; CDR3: CALGRDAETQYF; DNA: TGTGCCCTCGGGAGGGACGCGGAGACCCAGTACTTC
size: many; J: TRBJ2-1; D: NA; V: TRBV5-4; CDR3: CASSLGDGYNEQFF; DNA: TGTGCCAGCAGCTTGGGGGACGGATACAATGAGCAGTTCTTC
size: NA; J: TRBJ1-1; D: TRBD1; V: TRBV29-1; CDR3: CSVIVQGLYTEAFF; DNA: TGCAGCGTTATAGTACAGGGGTTGTACACTGAAGCTTTCTTT
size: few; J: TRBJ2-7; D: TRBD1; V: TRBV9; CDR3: CASSAYNRGLDEQYF; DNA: TGTGCCAGCAGCGCTTATAACAGGGGGCTAGACGAGCAGTACTTC
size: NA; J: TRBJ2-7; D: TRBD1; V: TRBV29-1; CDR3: CSVDGIGGPAPYERYF; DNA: TGCAGCGTTGACGGGATAGGGGGCCCCGCTCCGTACGAGCGGTACTTC
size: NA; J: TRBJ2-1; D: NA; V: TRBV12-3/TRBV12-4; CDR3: CASSIQRLDNEQFF; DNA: TGTGCCAGCAGTATCCAACGACTTGACAATGAGCAGTTCTTC
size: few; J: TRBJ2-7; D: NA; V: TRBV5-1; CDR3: CASSLPNDSIDYEQYF; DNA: TGCGCCAGCAGCTTGCCGAACGACAGTATCGATTACGAGCAGTACTTC
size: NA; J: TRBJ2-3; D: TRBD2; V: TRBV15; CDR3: CATQPGRGAATDTQYF; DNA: TGTGCCACCCAACCAGGGCGGGGGGCGGCCACAGATACGCAGTATTTT
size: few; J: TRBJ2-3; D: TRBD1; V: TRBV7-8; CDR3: CASSLGFSTGMTDTQYF; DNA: TGTGCCAGCAGCTTAGGCTTTTCGACAGGGATGACAGATACGCAGTATTTT
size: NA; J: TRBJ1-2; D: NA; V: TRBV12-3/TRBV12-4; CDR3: CASSFITNYGYTF; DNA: TGTGCCAGCAGTTTTATAACTAACTATGGCTACACCTTC
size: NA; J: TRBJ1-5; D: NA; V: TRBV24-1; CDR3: CATSPRQGNQPQHF; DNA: TGTGCCACCAGTCCTAGACAGGGCAATCAGCCCCAGCATTTT
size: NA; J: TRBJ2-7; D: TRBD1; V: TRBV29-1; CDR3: CSIRTGESYEQYF; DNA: TGCAGCATTCGGACAGGGGAATCCTACGAGCAGTACTTC
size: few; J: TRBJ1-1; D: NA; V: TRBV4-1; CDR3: CASSQDGYTEAFF; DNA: TGCGCCAGCAGCCAAGATGGCTACACTGAAGCTTTCTTT
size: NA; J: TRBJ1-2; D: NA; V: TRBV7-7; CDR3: CASTSWGDNYGYTF; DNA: TGTGCCAGCACCTCATGGGGGGATAACTATGGCTACACCTTC
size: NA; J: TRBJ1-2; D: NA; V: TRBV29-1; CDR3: CSVEGNSYGYTF; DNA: TGCAGCGTTGAAGGGAACAGCTATGGCTACACCTTC
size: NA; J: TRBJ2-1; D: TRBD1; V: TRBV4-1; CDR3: CASSPGTVGQDEQFF; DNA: TGCGCCAGCAGCCCCGGGACAGTTGGACAGGATGAGCAGTTCTTC
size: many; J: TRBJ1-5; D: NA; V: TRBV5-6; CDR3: CASSPSGIPSSQPQHF; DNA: TGTGCCAGCAGCCCCTCAGGTATTCCCTCCAGTCAGCCCCAGCATTTT
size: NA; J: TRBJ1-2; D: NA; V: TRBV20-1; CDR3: CSARLRDLGYTF; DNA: TGCAGTGCTAGACTCCGGGACCTAGGCTACACCTTC
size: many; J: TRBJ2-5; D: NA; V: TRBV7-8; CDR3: CASSLRDSESYEYF; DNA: TGTGCCAGCAGCTTACGAGACAGCGAGAGTTACGAGTACTTC
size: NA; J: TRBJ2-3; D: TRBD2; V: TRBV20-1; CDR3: CSARSSGGLVDTQYF; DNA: TGCAGTGCTAGATCTAGCGGGGGGTTAGTAGATACGCAGTATTTT
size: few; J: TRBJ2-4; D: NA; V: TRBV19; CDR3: CASSIDRANIQYF; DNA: TGTGCCAGTAGTATAGACAGGGCGAACATTCAGTACTTC
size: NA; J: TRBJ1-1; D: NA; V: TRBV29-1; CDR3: CSVGAEPNTEAFF; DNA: TGCAGCGTTGGAGCCGAACCGAACACTGAAGCTTTCTTT
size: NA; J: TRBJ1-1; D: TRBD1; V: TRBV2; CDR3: CASRGLDRAFF; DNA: TGTGCCAGCAGAGGACTGGACAGGGCTTTCTTT
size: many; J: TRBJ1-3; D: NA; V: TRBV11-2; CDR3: CASSLDGNTIYF; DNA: TGTGCCAGCAGCTTAGACGGAAACACCATATATTTT
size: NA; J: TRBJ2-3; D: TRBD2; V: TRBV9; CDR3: CASSVRGGGPTDTQYF; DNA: TGTGCCAGCAGCGTACGGGGCGGGGGGCCCACAGATACGCAGTATTTT
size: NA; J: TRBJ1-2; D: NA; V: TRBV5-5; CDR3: CASSAWVGDYGYTF; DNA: TGTGCCAGCAGCGCCTGGGTGGGGGACTATGGCTACACCTTC